This T cell receptor beta chain stems from a study of blood T cells in healthy people across ages. Study in general: Template switching caught about one barcoded beta molecule for each two T cells. Study results and limitations: Diversity estimates from one million T cells were considered underestimates.

V gave up 5 bases and J gave up 2 bases, with 14 bases separating them. The CDR3 is 15 residues long. Germline CDR1 reads SGHVS; CDR2 reads FNYEAQ. Comment on this clonotype: No antigen is known for it.

A second PCR of 7 to 11 cycles used a sample-barcoded 5' primer and a J-beta primer mix. Through a template-switch adaptor with 12 random nucleotides, each cDNA molecule received a tag. TCRdb redid the calling of the 5' RACE reads with MiXCR, one entry per CDR3 protein. The sample comprises 1.5 million to 2 million distinct CDR3 sequences, approximately 30% of which are singletons, and 7.7% rests with the top ten. The chain joins TRBV7-6 to TRBJ2-3, with D possibly being TRBD2 (6 bases). Sequenced material: blood. This receptor was taken from a woman aged 30 to 39 in good health. The CDR3 loop reads CASSMSGPLTDTQYF. CDR3 DNA sequence: TGTGCCAGCAGCATGAGCGGGCCCCTCACAGATACGCAGTATTTT.